This T cell receptor beta chain was sequenced during a study of blood T cell repertoires in COVID-19. The germline CDR1 and CDR2 sequences are SGHNT and YENEEA. This CDR3 is 14 amino acids long. Between the trimmed V and J ends, which lost 4 bases and 1 base, there was a span of 9 bases. Method: immunoSEQ multiplex PCR; TCRdb's copy keeps in-frame clones and lacks some. The sample holds 250,000 to 350,000 clones, around 84% seen once. The rearrangement links TRBV11-3 to TRBJ2-3, with D perhaps TRBD2 (6 bases). This TCR derives from a human donor with COVID-19, enrolled during active disease. The donor label of this sample is uncertain. The specimen was peripheral blood. The CDR3 DNA reads as TGTGCCAGCAGCTCCAGGAGGGGCACAGATACGCAGTATTTT. Its protein product is CASSSRRGTDTQYF.